These 5 T cell receptor beta chains originate from one sample sequenced in a study of STAT3 mutations in large granular lymphocyte leukemia. Study findings and constraints: At least one immunodominant TCR beta clonotype appeared in every T-cell large granular lymphocyte leukemia patient.

Clones were read by immunoSEQ multiplex PCR, and TCRdb kept only the in-frame ones, dropping some. The data contain 1,000 to 1,500 clones, about 2.5% of them seen just once; the ten biggest clones take up around 60%. Which antigens these TCRs recognize remains unknown. The sample taken for sequencing was PBMCs. These receptors came from a human donor with T large granular lymphocyte leukemia. Some clones in this sample may be carry-over from other donors' samples.

CDR3 region: CASSPGQLSGNTIYF. The DNA of the CDR3 is TGCGCCAGCAGCCCGGGACAACTCTCTGGAAACACCATATATTTT. J is TRBJ1-3 and V is TRBV5-1, with D tentatively TRBD1 (6 bases). Trimming took 4 bases from V and 0 from J, leaving 11 bases between them. Looked up from germline, CDR1 is SGHRS and CDR2 is YFSETQ. This CDR3 is built from 15 residues.

This clone appeared a few times. The genes are TRBV27 and TRBJ2-7; 13 bases match TRBD2. The CDR3 has 15 residues. V lost 2 bases to trimming and J lost 5 bases; unmatched junction nucleotides: 3. Germline-derived CDR1 and CDR2 are MNHEY and SMNVEV (reference sequence). CDR3 DNA sequence: TGTGCCAGCAGTTTAAGACTAGCGGGAGGCAACGAGCAGTACTTC. Its protein product is CASSLRLAGGNEQYF.

This clone has more than one count but fewer than ten. At one end the junction does not follow the germline gene, possibly because of a read error. The chain carries TRBV27 and TRBJ1-5, with TRBD1 as a possible D gene (6 bases). The CDR3 contains 12 residues. Germline CDR1 MNHEY, CDR2 SMNVEV (reference sequence). In DNA, the CDR3 is TGCTGGGGGGCAAATAGCAATCAGCCCCAGCATTTT. Residues: CWGANSNQPQHF.

The V gene is TRBV18, the J gene TRBJ2-7; 11 bases fit TRBD2. Losses at the gene ends were 2 bases for V and 2 bases for J; bases not matched to a gene: 11. This CDR3 is 18 amino acids long. CDR1 and CDR2 from the germline V gene are KGHSH and LQKENI. CDR3 sequence (DNA): TGTGCCAGCTCACCAGGGTCTAGCGGGAGGACCACGACCTACGAGCAGTACTTC. Its translation: CASSPGSSGRTTTYEQYF.

The sample holds a few counts of this clone. The V and J genes are TRBV4-1 and TRBJ2-1; D not certain. CDR3 size: 15 residues. Looked up from germline, CDR1 is MGHRA and CDR2 is YSYEKL. V was cut by 4 bases and J by 0 bases, with 10 bases left in between. CDR3 sequence (DNA): TGCGCCAGCAGCCCCGCAGTGAGCTCCTACAATGAGCAGTTCTTC. It is translated as CASSPAVSSYNEQFF.